This T cell receptor (beta chain) was profiled in a study of blood T cell repertoires in COVID-19. Study-level information: Spain, Italy and the United States supplied samples that represented acute and convalescent COVID-19.

Participants had their cohort set by participant-reported clinical history. Recovered participants had two consecutive negative NP/OP PCR tests, healthcare professional clearance, or symptom resolution. Profiling relied on immunoSEQ multiplex PCR, and the TCRdb table lists in-frame clones only, not all of them. This repertoire shows under 350,000 clones, over 85% found once; its top ten account for 2% to 3%. The V gene end was trimmed by 3 bases and the J gene end by 3 bases; junction bases not matched to a gene: 10. The CDR3 loop spans 18 amino acids. Germline V gives CDR1 SGHAT, CDR2 FQNNGV. The chain uses TRBV11-2 and TRBJ2-1, with 11 bases matching TRBD2. This clonotype was obtained from a man aged 60 to 69 who had recovered from COVID-19. Sequencing was done on a sample of PBMCs or T cells enriched from blood (not recorded which). CDR3 in DNA: TGTGCCAGCAGCTTTTTTACTAGCGGGAGCCTCGGCTACAATGAGCAGTTCTTC. Its protein is CASSFFTSGSLGYNEQFF. Filled out from reference TRBV11-2 and TRBJ2-1, the complete variable domain reads EAGVAQSPRYKIIEKRQSVAFWCNPISGHATLYWYQQILGQGPKLLIQFQNNGVVDDSQLPKDRFSAERLKGVDSTLKIQPAKLEDSAVYLCASSFFTSGSLGYNEQFFGPGTRLTVL.